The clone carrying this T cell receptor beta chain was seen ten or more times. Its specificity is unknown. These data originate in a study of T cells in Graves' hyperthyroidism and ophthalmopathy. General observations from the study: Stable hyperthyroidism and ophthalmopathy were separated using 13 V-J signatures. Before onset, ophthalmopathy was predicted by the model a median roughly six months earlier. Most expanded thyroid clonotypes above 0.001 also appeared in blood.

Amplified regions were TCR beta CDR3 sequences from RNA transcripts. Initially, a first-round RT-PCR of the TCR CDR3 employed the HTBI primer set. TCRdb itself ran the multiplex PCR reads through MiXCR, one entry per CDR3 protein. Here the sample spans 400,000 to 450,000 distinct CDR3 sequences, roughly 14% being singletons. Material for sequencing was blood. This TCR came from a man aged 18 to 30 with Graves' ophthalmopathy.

CDR3: CASSLDRVQYSRAFF. Written as DNA, the CDR3 is TGTGCCAGCAGCTTGGACAGGGTTCAGTATTCTAGAGCTTTCTTT. The chain links TRBV5-8 to TRBJ1-1; tentative D call: TRBD1 (6 bases). Between the trimmed V and J ends, which lost 0 bases and 10 bases, there was a span of 19 bases. This CDR3 comprises 15 residues. Germline assignment: CDR1 SGHTS and CDR2 YDEGEE.